Below are 28 T cell receptor beta chains sequenced from a single sample in a study of T cell repertoires in cytomegalovirus infection. The antigens these receptors bind are not known. TCRdb recomputed calls from the reads with MiXCR, one row per CDR3 protein. The sample lists about 150,000 distinct CDR3 sequences, over 30% occurring once. The sequences come from CD8+ T cells from cultured PBMCs, collected from culture after CMV antigen stimulation. The receptors derive from a human donor in good health (CMV status not recorded). Some clones in this sample may be carry-over from other donors' samples.

The chain joins TRBV20-1 to TRBJ2-3; 7 nucleotides agree with TRBD2. V was pared by 5 bases and J by 2 bases, with 10 bases of the junction left unmatched. Germline V gene sequence: CDR1 DFQATT, CDR2 SNEGSKA (reference sequence). This CDR3 region has 15 residues. CDR3 amino acids: CSAPILSGVTDTQYF. The DNA for the CDR3 is TGCAGTGCTCCAATCCTGAGCGGGGTCACAGATACGCAGTATTTT.

The rearrangement uses TRBV2 and TRBJ1-1; D gene unclear. Trimming took off 4 bases at V and 0 bases at J, with 6 bases between the two ends. Per germline, CDR1 SNHLY and CDR2 FYNNEI. This CDR3 is built from 13 residues. CDR3 in DNA: TGTGCCAGCAGTGGCAGCGTGAACACTGAAGCTTTCTTT. Residues: CASSGSVNTEAFF.

The chain is built from TRBV11-2 and TRBJ2-2, with 9 bases that match TRBD2. Per the germline V gene, CDR1 is SGHAT and CDR2 is FQNNGV. This CDR3 is 15 amino acids long. V was pared by 5 bases and J by 5 bases, with 6 bases of the junction left unmatched. CDR3 loop: CASSPESGGTGELFF. CDR3 in DNA: TGTGCCAGCAGCCCCGAGAGCGGGGGGACCGGGGAGCTGTTTTTT.

The V call is TRBV7-2, the J call TRBJ2-3; D remains ambiguous. The CDR3 length is 17 residues. V shed 2 bases and J shed 2 bases, with 17 bases lying between them. From germline, CDR1 is SGHTA and CDR2 FQGNSA. CDR3 bases: TGTGCCAGCAGCTTATTGGACCCTCCTATTCACACAGATACGCAGTATTTT. It codes for CASSLLDPPIHTDTQYF. The entire variable domain, with the rest obtained from reference TRBV7-2 and TRBJ2-3, is as follows: GAGVSQSPSNKVTEKGKDVELRCDPISGHTALYWYRQSLGQGLEFLIYFQGNSAPDKSGLPSDRFSAERTGGSVSTLTIQRTQQEDSAVYLCASSLLDPPIHTDTQYFGPGTRLTVL.

In its sample, this clonotype was seen many times. CDR3 region: CASSRTGEETQYF. The DNA for the CDR3 is TGTGCCAGCAGCCGGACAGGGGAAGAGACCCAGTACTTC. The J gene is TRBJ2-5, the V gene TRBV7-9; 9 bases align to TRBD1. Per the germline V gene, CDR1 is SEHNR and CDR2 is FQNEAQ (reference sequence). V dropped 5 bases and J dropped 3; count of bases not matched to a gene: 1. The CDR3 has 13 amino acids.

Only a few counts were recorded for this clonotype. J is TRBJ1-4 and V is TRBV7-8; 7 bases are a match to TRBD1. Germline V gene data show CDR1 as SGHVS and CDR2 as FQNEAQ. V shed 6 bases, J shed 8 bases, and the junction held 12 bases outside the gene matches. This CDR3 has 15 amino acids. The CDR3 DNA reads TGTGCCAGCAGACAGATGCCCCAGGGGGTAGAAAAACTGTTTTTT. Amino acid sequence: CASRQMPQGVEKLFF.

In this sample, this clonotype turned up a few times. The rearrangement uses TRBV12-3 or TRBV12-4 and TRBJ1-5, with D tentatively TRBD1 (5 bases). With 5 bases removed from V and 2 bases from J, the gap between germline ends came to 13 bases. The CDR3 consists of 15 residues. This chain's CDR3 is CASSNGHVGNQPQHF. In DNA form, the CDR3 reads TGTGCCAGCAGTAACGGACACGTAGGCAATCAGCCCCAGCATTTT.

This clonotype was picked up a small number of times. The chain carries TRBV6-1 and TRBJ2-7, with 7 bases matching TRBD1. The length of the CDR3 is 14 residues. V was pared by 4 bases and J by 1 base, with 4 bases of the junction left unmatched. Germline CDR1 reads MNHNS; CDR2 reads SASEGT. Here the CDR3 DNA reads TGTGCCAGCAGTGTTAGGACAGGATCCTACGAGCAGTACTTC. This encodes CASSVRTGSYEQYF.

This chain connects TRBV7-8 to TRBJ2-5; the D gene is possibly TRBD2 (7 bases). CDR3 length: 15 amino acids. The V and J ends lost 6 bases and 3 bases respectively, with 17 bases between them. Germline V gene data show CDR1 as SGHVS and CDR2 as FQNEAQ. The DNA of the CDR3 is TGTGCCAGCAGACCTTGGGGGGGGGCAAAAGAGACCCAGTACTTC. It codes for CASRPWGGAKETQYF.

This clonotype was counted ten times or more. The chain is built from TRBV7-6 and TRBJ2-7; no definite D call. CDR3 length equals 15 residues. The ends were cut back, 1 base at V and 3 bases at J, with 13 bases in the middle. Germline V gene sequence: CDR1 SGHVS, CDR2 FNYEAQ. DNA of the CDR3: TGTGCCAGCAGCTTAGAGGAAGATGAGTACTACGAGCAGTACTTC. Its protein is CASSLEEDEYYEQYF.

This clonotype was detected a few times. The J gene is TRBJ1-3, the V gene TRBV5-5; D unresolved. Germline V gene sequence: CDR1 SGHKS, CDR2 YYEKEE (reference sequence). Trimming pared 1 base from V and 1 base from J, leaving 18 bases between. The CDR3 is 18 residues long. The DNA for the CDR3 is TGTGCCAGCAGCTTGAACTCTGGCAGACTCTTTTCTGGAAACACCATATATTTT. Translation: CASSLNSGRLFSGNTIYF. Variable domain in full (rest from reference TRBV5-5 and TRBJ1-3): DAGVTQSPTHLIKTRGQQVTLRCSPISGHKSVSWYQQVLGQGPQFIFQYYEKEERGRGNFPDRFSARQFPNYSSELNVNALLLGDSALYLCASSLNSGRLFSGNTIYFGEGSWLTVV.

Concerning this clonotype: At one of its ends the junction is not consistent with the germline gene, which may arise from a read error. V usage is TRBV27 and J usage is TRBJ2-7; 8 nucleotides agree with TRBD2. Germline CDR1 reads MNHEY; CDR2 reads SMNVEV (reference sequence). The CDR3 totals 18 residues. The DNA of the CDR3 is TGTGCCAGCGGTTTAAAACCCAATCGAGTAGCGGGGAAGTACGAGCAGTACTTC. The encoded protein is CASGLKPNRVAGKYEQYF.

The genes are TRBV20-1 and TRBJ2-7; D tentatively fits TRBD1 or TRBD2 (5 bases each). This CDR3 has 14 residues. V dropped 6 bases and J dropped 2 bases, with 17 bases sitting between them. The V gene's germline CDR1 is DFQATT and CDR2 SNEGSKA (reference sequence). The CDR3 loop reads CSAKRDGGPYEQYF. CDR3 nucleotide sequence: TGCAGTGCAAAGAGGGATGGGGGACCCTACGAGCAGTACTTC.

In this sample, this clonotype turned up a few times. J is TRBJ2-1 and V is TRBV19, with 7 bases identical to TRBD2. CDR3 length: 16 amino acids. Germline V lookup: CDR1 LNHDA, CDR2 SQIVND (reference sequence). After removal of 5 bases from V and 5 bases from J, the junction contained 12 bases not matched to a gene. The CDR3 region is CASSAGLWLLNNEQFF. The CDR3, as DNA: TGTGCCAGTAGTGCGGGACTATGGCTCCTGAACAATGAGCAGTTCTTC.

V is TRBV6-1 and J is TRBJ2-3; maybe TRBD2 (6 bases). Germline-derived CDR1 and CDR2 are MNHNS and SASEGT. The ends were cut back, 2 bases at V and 3 bases at J, with 15 bases in the middle. This CDR3 spans 16 amino acids. The CDR3, as DNA: TGTGCCAGCAGTGAAACCCGACTAGAGGCAACAGATACGCAGTATTTT. Residues: CASSETRLEATDTQYF.

This clonotype was detected many times. V is TRBV6-5 and J is TRBJ1-1, with a possible D match to TRBD1 (5 bases). This CDR3 is 16 amino acids long. V was clipped by 7 bases and J by 3 bases, with 21 bases between them. Germline CDR1 and CDR2: MNHEY and SVGAGI. This chain's CDR3 is CASTWGGDGGDTEAFF. In DNA form, the CDR3 reads TGTGCCAGCACCTGGGGGGGGGACGGAGGGGACACTGAAGCTTTCTTT.

This chain links TRBV27 with TRBJ1-2, with 8 bases matching TRBD1. The CDR3 extends over 12 amino acids. Germline CDR1 MNHEY, CDR2 SMNVEV (reference sequence). V lost 6 bases and J lost 8; bases outside the gene matches: 5. The CDR3: CASRESGGGYTF. The DNA for the CDR3 is TGTGCCAGCAGGGAGTCAGGGGGCGGCTACACCTTC.

The chain has TRBV9 and TRBJ2-7; 10 bases are a match to TRBD2. The CDR3 is 15 residues long. J was trimmed by 6 bases and V by 2 bases; bases with no gene match: 8. Germline V gene lookup returns CDR1 SGDLS and CDR2 YYNGEE. The CDR3 reads CASSVSSGGHGEQYF. DNA of the CDR3: TGTGCCAGCAGCGTTTCTAGCGGGGGCCACGGCGAGCAGTACTTC.

The chain has TRBV24-1 and TRBJ2-3; D perhaps matches TRBD1 (6 bases). Germline CDR1 is KGHDR and CDR2 is SFDVKD. The CDR3 covers 13 residues. The ends were cut back, 7 bases at V and 1 base at J, with 8 bases in the middle. As DNA, the CDR3 is TGTGCCACCAGGAACAGGGGCACAGATACGCAGTATTTT. This sequence encodes CATRNRGTDTQYF.

The chain recombines TRBV6-5 with TRBJ1-2, with 7 bases identical to TRBD1. V dropped 3 bases and J dropped 7; count of bases not matched to a gene: 11. The CDR3 consists of 15 residues. The V gene's germline CDR1 is MNHEY and CDR2 SVGAGI. Here the CDR3 DNA reads TGTGCCAGCAGTTATGGGACAGAGGATCTCTTTGGCTACACCTTC. This codes for CASSYGTEDLFGYTF.

The chain joins TRBV7-6 to TRBJ2-3; 10 bases agree with TRBD2. The CDR3 spans 16 residues. The V gene's germline CDR1 is SGHVS and CDR2 FNYEAQ. V was pared by 1 base and J by 6 bases, with 7 bases of the junction left unmatched. In nucleotides, the CDR3 is TGTGCCAGCAGCTTAGTAGCGGGGGGCCGCGGGGATACGCAGTATTTT. Residues: CASSLVAGGRGDTQYF. Supplemented by reference TRBV7-6 and TRBJ2-3, the full variable domain reads GAGVSQSPRYKVTKRGQDVALRCDPISGHVSLYWYRQALGQGPEFLTYFNYEAQQDKSGLPNDRFSAERPEGSISTLTIQRTEQRDSAMYRCASSLVAGGRGDTQYFGPGTRLTVL.

The V gene is TRBV12-3 or TRBV12-4, the J gene TRBJ1-2, with D hard to call. Trimming removed 1 base at V and 8 bases at J, with 8 bases between. The CDR3 length is 12 residues. In DNA form, the CDR3 reads TGTGCCAGCAGTTTAGGACACCGCGGCTACACCTTC. This translates into CASSLGHRGYTF.

The chain joins TRBV27 to TRBJ2-7, with 14 bases matching TRBD2. The CDR3 is made up of 15 amino acids. The V and J ends lost 5 bases and 5 bases, in that order; junction bases with no gene match: 5. Germline assignment: CDR1 MNHEY and CDR2 SMNVEV (reference sequence). The CDR3 sequence: CASSNRLAGGNEQYF. CDR3 coding DNA: TGTGCCAGCAGTAACCGACTAGCGGGGGGGAACGAGCAGTACTTC.

In its sample, this clonotype was seen a few times. This chain uses TRBV7-9 with TRBJ2-3, with 7 bases aligning to TRBD2. Per germline, CDR1 SEHNR and CDR2 FQNEAQ (reference sequence). The CDR3 extends over 17 amino acids. Germline trimming cut 7 bases from V and 5 bases from J; bases unmatched to any gene: 18. In nucleotides, the CDR3 is TGTGCCAGCACCCCGGGGGGAATCGTTTTAGATAGAGATACGCAGTATTTT. It encodes CASTPGGIVLDRDTQYF.

This clonotype has only a few counts. The chain carries TRBV20-1 and TRBJ2-3; D may be TRBD1 or TRBD2 (5 bases each). Germline CDR1 and CDR2: DFQATT and SNEGSKA (reference sequence). Trimming took 6 bases from V and 1 from J, leaving 11 bases between them. The CDR3 spans 13 residues. The CDR3 protein is CSARGEGTDTQYF. The CDR3 DNA follows: TGCAGTGCCCGAGGGGAAGGCACAGATACGCAGTATTTT.

The chain is built from TRBV20-1 and TRBJ2-3; D is perhaps TRBD1 (5 bases). The CDR3 length is 16 residues. The germline V and J ends were trimmed by 0 bases and 4 bases, with 17 bases remaining between them. CDR1 is DFQATT and CDR2 is SNEGSKA in the germline V gene (reference sequence). Here the CDR3 reads CSARDVPGLPSDTQYF. CDR3 bases: TGCAGTGCTAGAGATGTTCCAGGGCTTCCCTCAGATACGCAGTATTTT.

The V gene is TRBV19, the J gene TRBJ1-6; 8 positions agree with TRBD1. The CDR3 consists of 14 residues. The V gene's germline CDR1 is LNHDA and CDR2 SQIVND (reference sequence). With 5 bases clipped from V and 7 bases from J, the junction kept 4 bases outside the gene matches. The CDR3 is CASSAGGANSPLHF. The CDR3 nucleotides read TGTGCCAGTAGTGCAGGGGGCGCGAATTCACCCCTCCACTTT.

This clonotype was seen ten or more times. This chain connects TRBV6-5 to TRBJ1-5, with TRBD1 matching over 7 bases. This CDR3 has 15 residues. Per the germline V gene, CDR1 is MNHEY and CDR2 is SVGAGI. The junction had 12 bases not matched to a gene; V was cut back by 6 bases and J by 7 bases. The CDR3 sequence: CASSPDRALMQPQHF. The DNA of the CDR3 is TGTGCCAGCAGCCCAGACAGGGCCCTCATGCAGCCCCAGCATTTT.